The 8 T cell receptor beta chains below come from one sample, sequenced in a study of Ad26.COV2.S vaccination and SARS-CoV-2 variants. Treatment in this sample: about 20 received Ad26.COV2.S at low or high dose, single or two shots; roughly five received placebo; per-sample allocation not given. Samples were taken on day 63 after the first vaccine or placebo injection. TCRdb's table, derived via immunoSEQ multiplex PCR, lists solely in-frame clones and lacks some. The repertoire includes about 500,000 clones, 80% to 90% of them detected once, and about 1.5% sits in the top ten. Sequencing was performed on peripheral blood, taken in a trial of Ad26.COV2.S vaccine versus placebo. These receptors all stem from a person between 18 and 65 years old who received the Ad26.COV2.S COVID-19 vaccine or a placebo.

V and J are TRBV10-1 and TRBJ2-1, with TRBD2 identical over 7 bases. CDR3 length: 15 residues. The germline V gene has CDR1 WNHNN and CDR2 SYGVQD (reference sequence). V dropped 2 bases and J dropped 2; count of bases not matched to a gene: 3. The chain's CDR3 is CASSESGNPYNEQFF. CDR3 bases: TGCGCCAGCAGTGAGAGCGGGAATCCCTACAATGAGCAGTTCTTC.

The rearrangement links TRBV7-8 to TRBJ2-1; D gene ambiguous. V lost 1 base and J lost 0, with 10 bases in between. The CDR3 is 16 residues long. Germline V CDR1 and CDR2: SGHVS, FQNEAQ. CDR3 DNA sequence: TGTGCCAGCAGCTTAGGACCGGCGAGCTCCTACAATGAGCAGTTCTTC. As protein: CASSLGPASSYNEQFF.

The chain combines TRBV7-6 with TRBJ2-2, with no clear D. This CDR3 region has 16 residues. With 5 bases removed from V and 6 bases from J, the gap between germline ends came to 19 bases. Germline CDR1 SGHVS, CDR2 FNYEAQ. CDR3 protein: CASSLSGPPAPGELFF. CDR3 nucleotide sequence: TGTGCCAGCAGCCTCTCCGGGCCTCCGGCCCCCGGGGAGCTGTTTTTT.

The genes are TRBV5-4 and TRBJ2-1; TRBD2 agrees at 8 bases. Unmatched junction bases numbered 6, after V lost 4 bases and J lost 0 bases. Germline assignment: CDR1 SGHNT and CDR2 YYREEE (reference sequence). The CDR3 covers 16 residues. CDR3 loop: CASSVLAGSSYNEQFF. Here the CDR3 DNA reads TGTGCCAGCAGCGTATTAGCGGGGTCCTCCTACAATGAGCAGTTCTTC. The full variable domain, in which reference TRBV5-4 and TRBJ2-1 provide the parts outside the CDR3, is ETGVTQSPTHLIKTRGQQVTLRCSSQSGHNTVSWYQQALGQGPQFIFQYYREEENGRGNFPPRFSGLQFPNYSSELNVNALELDDSALYLCASSVLAGSSYNEQFFGPGTRLTVL.

The V call is TRBV27, the J call TRBJ2-5; 11 bases are shared with TRBD2. This CDR3 region has 14 residues. V was clipped by 6 bases and J by 2 bases; unmatched bases: 2. Germline V CDR1 and CDR2: MNHEY, SMNVEV (reference sequence). The CDR3 is CASSRTSGQETQYF. CDR3 DNA sequence: TGTGCCAGCAGCCGGACTAGCGGGCAAGAGACCCAGTACTTC.

The chain is built from TRBV15 and TRBJ2-3; D possibly corresponds to TRBD2 (7 bases). Germline values: CDR1 LNHNV, CDR2 YYDKDF (reference sequence). Deletions cut 0 bases from V and 6 bases from J, with 34 bases between. This CDR3 has 22 residues. DNA of the CDR3: TGTGCCACCAGCAGAGATCGCGGGGGCTCAGGTGGGAGCGGGAAGCCTCGGGATACGCAGTATTTT. This gives the protein CATSRDRGGSGGSGKPRDTQYF.

This clone was seen only once. The CDR3 sequence: CASSPNARAGGIAKNIQYF. CDR3 bases: TGTGCCAGTAGTCCCAACGCCCGAGCGGGAGGGATAGCCAAAAACATTCAGTACTTC. V and J are TRBV19 and TRBJ2-4; 10 nucleotides agree with TRBD2. V was pared by 5 bases and J by 0 bases, with 13 bases of the junction left unmatched. The CDR3 has 19 amino acids. Germline V lookup: CDR1 LNHDA, CDR2 SQIVND (reference sequence). Using reference TRBV19 and TRBJ2-4 for the parts outside the CDR3, the full variable domain is DGGITQSPKYLFRKEGQNVTLSCEQNLNHDAMYWYRQDPGQGLRLIYYSQIVNDFQKGDIAEGYSVSREKKESFPLTVTSAQKNPTAFYLCASSPNARAGGIAKNIQYFGAGTRLSVL.

This chain joins TRBV29-1 and TRBJ2-3; a possible D gene is TRBD1 (6 bases). V dropped 2 bases and J dropped 2 bases, with 8 bases sitting between them. The CDR3 is made up of 13 amino acids. CDR1 is SQVTM, CDR2 ANQGSEA, per germline. The CDR3: CSVERTATDTQYF. CDR3 in DNA: TGCAGCGTTGAAAGGACAGCCACAGATACGCAGTATTTT.